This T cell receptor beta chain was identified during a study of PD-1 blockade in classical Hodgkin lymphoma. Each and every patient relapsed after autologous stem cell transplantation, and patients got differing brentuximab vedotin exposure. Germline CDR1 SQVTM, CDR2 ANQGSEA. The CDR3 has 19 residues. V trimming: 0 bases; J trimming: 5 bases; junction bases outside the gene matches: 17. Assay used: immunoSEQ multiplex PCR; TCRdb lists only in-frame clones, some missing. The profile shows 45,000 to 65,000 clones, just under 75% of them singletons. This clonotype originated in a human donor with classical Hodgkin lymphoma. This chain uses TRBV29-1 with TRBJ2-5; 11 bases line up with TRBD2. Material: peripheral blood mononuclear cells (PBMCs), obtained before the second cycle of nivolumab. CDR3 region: CSVEDVTSGSLGRSETQYF. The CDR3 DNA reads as TGCAGCGTTGAAGATGTCACTAGCGGGAGCCTAGGTCGGTCGGAGACCCAGTACTTC.